The clone carrying this T cell receptor (beta chain) was observed many times. Its antigen is not known. Time point in this sample: pre-sensitization, week 0. The treatment is: therapeutic diphenylcyclopropenone sensitization with weekly scalp DPC. Donors, patients with alopecia ranging from 18 to 70 years old and judged suitable for DPC, provided samples. RNA extraction used unfractionated whole blood as the source of total RNA. CDR3 size: 13 residues. Germline CDR1 is SGHTA and CDR2 is FQGNSA. V dropped 4 bases and J dropped 4 bases, with 10 bases sitting between them. The source of the sample is a study of human T cells and chemical hapten exposure. Regarding the study as a whole: Alopecia was present in the donors, so their immune response may differ from healthy people's.

Each cDNA molecule in the library carried unique molecular identifiers. TCRdb ran MiXCR on the RACE reads and lists one entry per CDR3 protein. The data contain approximately 370,000 distinct CDR3 sequences, approximately 5.8% of them singletons. V gene TRBV7-2 combines with J gene TRBJ1-1, with unresolved D. The source material was whole blood, sampled in connection with sensitization to the hapten diphenylcyclopropenone (DPC). The clonotype was recovered from a woman under 30 with alopecia areata. Some clones in this sample may be carry-over from other donors' samples. In DNA, the CDR3 is TGTGCCAGCAGCTATGGGCGGGCCACTGAAGCTTTCTTT. This gives the protein CASSYGRATEAFF.